One sample yielded the 28 T cell receptor beta chains listed below, sequenced in a study of shared clonotypes between healthy human individuals. Libraries were prepared by immunoSEQ multiplex PCR; TCRdb keeps only in-frame clonotypes and omits some of them. The table has about 1.5 million clones, 95% to 99% seen once. Sequenced: naive CD4+ T cells sorted from blood. Noted subset: CD45RA+ positively selected. Receptor source: a man aged 25 to 40 in good health.

The chain couples TRBV6-6 to TRBJ2-7; 11 bases are shared with TRBD1. The CDR3 runs to 13 residues. Germline CDR1 and CDR2: MNHNY and SVGAGI (reference sequence). V was pared by 4 bases and J by 4 bases, with 0 bases of the junction left unmatched. In DNA form, the CDR3 reads TGTGCCAGCAGTTGGGACAGGGGGTACGAGCAGTACTTC. It codes for CASSWDRGYEQYF.

The chain couples TRBV10-2 to TRBJ2-3, with D unresolved. Per germline, CDR1 WSHSY and CDR2 SAAADI. The CDR3 is made up of 16 amino acids. The ends were cut back, 0 bases at V and 1 base at J, with 11 bases in the middle. The CDR3 DNA reads as TGCGCCAGCAGTGAGTCGGTTGGGGTGGGCACAGATACGCAGTATTTT. The encoded protein is CASSESVGVGTDTQYF.

The V gene is TRBV6-5, the J gene TRBJ1-2; weak D call: TRBD1 (5 bases). Germline-derived CDR1 and CDR2 are MNHEY and SVGAGI. The germline V and J ends were trimmed by 6 bases and 8 bases, with 13 bases remaining between them. This CDR3 comprises 12 residues. This CDR3 is CASRQTAPGYTF. In DNA, the CDR3 is TGTGCCAGCAGACAGACAGCGCCCGGCTACACCTTC.

Of note for this clone: Other nucleotide sequences in the sample specify the same CDR3. The J gene is TRBJ2-1, the V gene TRBV18; perhaps D is TRBD1 or TRBD2 (5 bases each). The CDR3 has 13 amino acids. V was cut by 3 bases and J by 4 bases, with 7 bases left in between. Germline-derived CDR1 and CDR2 are KGHSH and LQKENI. CDR3 bases: TGTGCCAGCTCACCGGGACGGTACAATGAGCAGTTCTTC. This encodes CASSPGRYNEQFF. The variable domain in full, with the rest retrieved from reference TRBV18 and TRBJ2-1, is NAGVMQNPRHLVRRRGQEARLRCSPMKGHSHVYWYRQLPEEGLKFMVYLQKENIIDESGMPKERFSAEFPKEGPSILRIQQVVRGDSAAYFCASSPGRYNEQFFGPGTRLTVL.

V and J are TRBV6-6 and TRBJ1-5, with D possibly matching TRBD1 (5 bases). The V end was cut by 4 bases, the J end by 7 bases, with 11 bases between. Germline CDR1 and CDR2: MNHNY and SVGAGI (reference sequence). This CDR3 spans 13 amino acids. CDR3 DNA: TGTGCCAGCAGTTGGGGCGGGAAACAGCCCCAGCATTTT. Translated: CASSWGGKQPQHF.

The chain combines TRBV6-6 with TRBJ1-2; 7 bases map to TRBD1. The CDR3 sequence is 15 residues long. J lost 6 bases, V lost 0 bases, and 7 bases had no gene match. The germline CDR1 and CDR2 sequences are MNHNY and SVGAGI (reference sequence). In nucleotides, the CDR3 is TGTGCCAGCAGTTACTCGACAGGACAGGAGGATGGCTACACCTTC. This gives the protein CASSYSTGQEDGYTF.

The V and J genes are TRBV6-5 and TRBJ2-3, with a weak D call TRBD2 (6 bases). Between the trimmed V and J ends, which lost 5 bases and 14 bases, there was a span of 20 bases. The CDR3 consists of 13 residues. Germline CDR1 reads MNHEY; CDR2 reads SVGAGI. CDR3 in amino acids: CASSVSERVTRYF. CDR3 nucleotides: TGTGCCAGCAGTGTCTCGGAGCGGGTAACGAGGTATTTT.

This clone was observed a single time. The chain recombines TRBV4-3 with TRBJ2-1; D unresolved. The length of the CDR3 is 15 residues. Between the trimmed V and J ends, which lost 4 bases and 4 bases, there was a span of 14 bases. Looked up from germline, CDR1 is LGHNA and CDR2 is YSLEER. CDR3 DNA: TGCGCCAGCAGCCCCACCCCCCAGACGTACAATGAGCAGTTCTTC. As protein: CASSPTPQTYNEQFF.

The rearrangement joins TRBV9 to TRBJ2-2; D gene ambiguous. CDR1 is SGDLS and CDR2 is YYNGEE in the germline V gene. V lost 4 bases, J lost 2 bases, and 9 bases lay in between. This CDR3 comprises 14 residues. The CDR3: CASSPQPNTGELFF. The DNA of the CDR3 is TGTGCCAGCAGCCCCCAGCCCAACACCGGGGAGCTGTTTTTT.

J is TRBJ2-3 and V is TRBV7-2; D may correspond to TRBD1 or TRBD2 (6 bases each). The CDR3 runs 18 residues. From germline, CDR1 is SGHTA and CDR2 FQGNSA. V dropped 1 base and J dropped 2 bases, with 19 bases sitting between them. Here the CDR3 reads CASSLERGLATLTDTQYF. For the CDR3, the DNA is TGTGCCAGCAGCTTAGAACGGGGGCTAGCGACCCTCACAGATACGCAGTATTTT.

The gene calls are TRBV29-1 and TRBJ2-7; 8 bases are a match to TRBD1. V lost 6 bases and J lost 2; bases outside the gene matches: 3. This CDR3 spans 12 amino acids. Germline CDR1 SQVTM, CDR2 ANQGSEA. CDR3 coding DNA: TGCAGCGTAGGGGACAGGACCTACGAGCAGTACTTC. The encoded protein is CSVGDRTYEQYF.

J is TRBJ2-5 and V is TRBV18; 7 bases fit TRBD1. V was pared by 2 bases and J by 3 bases, with 3 bases of the junction left unmatched. Germline V gene lookup returns CDR1 KGHSH and CDR2 LQKENI. The CDR3 length is 14 residues. CDR3 region: CASSPNRGEETQYF. The CDR3 DNA reads as TGTGCCAGCTCACCAAACAGGGGAGAAGAGACCCAGTACTTC.

This clone has a single count. The chain joins TRBV7-2 to TRBJ2-7; the match to TRBD2 covers 7 bases. With 2 bases clipped from V and 3 bases from J, the junction kept 19 bases outside the gene matches. The CDR3 totals 19 residues. Germline values: CDR1 SGHTA, CDR2 FQGNSA. Written as DNA, the CDR3 is TGTGCCAGCAGCTTATTTGGGGGATTCCGGCGGGGGAACGTCTACGAGCAGTACTTC. Its protein is CASSLFGGFRRGNVYEQYF.

The chain recombines TRBV18 with TRBJ2-3, with 7 bases fitting TRBD1. This CDR3 contains 16 residues. Trimming took 3 bases from V and 1 from J; bases not matched to a gene: 7. CDR1 is KGHSH and CDR2 is LQKENI in the germline V gene. The CDR3 region is CASSPIGQVRTDTQYF. Here the CDR3 DNA reads TGTGCCAGCTCACCGATCGGACAGGTTCGCACAGATACGCAGTATTTT.

The CDR3 here is CSVGRSGDYTDTQYF. The DNA for the CDR3 is TGCAGCGTAGGTAGAAGCGGGGATTACACAGATACGCAGTATTTT. This chain joins TRBV29-1 and TRBJ2-3; 7 positions agree with TRBD2. Germline loops: CDR1 SQVTM, CDR2 ANQGSEA. This CDR3 spans 15 amino acids. Trimming removed 6 bases from V and 2 bases from J; junction bases left unmatched: 11.

This rearrangement joins TRBV18 to TRBJ2-2; the D is unclear. The V and J ends lost 6 bases and 5 bases respectively, with 19 bases between them. The CDR3 loop spans 16 amino acids. Germline values: CDR1 KGHSH, CDR2 LQKENI. This chain's CDR3 is CASSTMAVPWTGELFF. The DNA for the CDR3 is TGTGCCAGCTCTACTATGGCGGTGCCGTGGACCGGGGAGCTGTTTTTT.

The chain has TRBV29-1 and TRBJ2-3, with 9 bases fitting TRBD2. Germline V gene lookup returns CDR1 SQVTM and CDR2 ANQGSEA. This CDR3 is 21 amino acids long. After removal of 5 bases from V and 2 bases from J, the junction contained 26 bases not matched to a gene. The CDR3 loop is CSVSVGWSWAGGPAVTDTQYF. The CDR3 DNA reads as TGCAGCGTTTCGGTCGGTTGGTCTTGGGCGGGAGGGCCGGCAGTCACAGATACGCAGTATTTT.

Notes on this clone: This CDR3 is also generated by other DNA sequences in the sample. The rearrangement uses TRBV5-6 and TRBJ1-1, with a weak D call TRBD1 (6 bases). This CDR3 is built from 13 residues. V shed 4 bases and J shed 5 bases, with 12 bases lying between them. CDR1 is SGHDT, CDR2 YYEEEE, per germline. CDR3 in amino acids: CASSPDRGTEAFF. The CDR3 DNA reads TGTGCCAGCAGCCCGGACAGAGGGACTGAAGCTTTCTTT.

The chain recombines TRBV2 with TRBJ2-7; D not resolved. The CDR3 runs to 16 residues. Germline loops: CDR1 SNHLY, CDR2 FYNNEI. Trimming shortened V by 2 bases and J by 4 bases, and 18 bases separated the two germline ends. This CDR3 is CASSESDSHLMYEQYF. The CDR3 region has the DNA TGTGCCAGCAGTGAAAGTGATTCACATTTAATGTACGAGCAGTACTTC.

The chain couples TRBV18 to TRBJ2-3; TRBD2 matches 8 bases. In germline, CDR1 is KGHSH, CDR2 LQKENI. The CDR3 totals 15 residues. Trimming took 8 bases from V and 0 from J; bases not matched to a gene: 7. The CDR3 DNA follows: TGTGCCAGCCGCACGACTAGCGCTAGCACAGATACGCAGTATTTT. Protein product: CASRTTSASTDTQYF.

J is TRBJ2-7 and V is TRBV9; 9 nucleotides agree with TRBD1. The CDR3 consists of 14 residues. CDR1 is SGDLS, CDR2 YYNGEE, per germline. V dropped 0 bases and J dropped 5; count of bases not matched to a gene: 3. CDR3: CASSVAWDRDEQYF. CDR3 bases: TGTGCCAGCAGCGTAGCATGGGACAGGGACGAGCAGTACTTC.

The chain uses TRBV11-1 and TRBJ2-7; TRBD2 might be the D (5 bases). The V end lost 3 bases, the J end lost 6 bases, and 15 bases lay between the germline ends. The CDR3 is made up of 14 amino acids. Germline V lookup: CDR1 SGHAT, CDR2 FQDESV (reference sequence). The CDR3 nucleotides read TGTGCCAGCAGCTTTTTTAGGAGTGAGGGCGAGCAGTACTTC. The encoded protein is CASSFFRSEGEQYF.

The V gene is TRBV5-1, the J gene TRBJ1-3; tentatively, D is TRBD1 (5 bases). The CDR3 runs 18 residues. CDR1 and CDR2 (germline): SGHRS, YFSETQ. V lost 3 bases, J lost 1 base, and 20 bases lay in between. The CDR3 coding sequence is TGCGCCAGCAGCTCAACCCCTACGGGACTTGGTTCTGGAAACACCATATATTTT. This sequence encodes CASSSTPTGLGSGNTIYF.

Points on this clone: Within the sample, other DNA sequences also encode this same CDR3. The chain joins TRBV18 to TRBJ2-3; no reliable D call. From germline, CDR1 is KGHSH and CDR2 LQKENI. The ends were cut back, 3 bases at V and 5 bases at J, with 6 bases in the middle. The CDR3 loop spans 12 amino acids. The CDR3 protein is CASSPVGDTQYF. DNA of the CDR3: TGTGCCAGCTCACCGGTGGGAGATACGCAGTATTTT.

The chain links TRBV18 to TRBJ2-4, with 8 bases fitting TRBD1. The length of the CDR3 is 15 residues. Losses at the gene ends were 3 bases for V and 7 bases for J; bases not matched to a gene: 8. Germline assignment: CDR1 KGHSH and CDR2 LQKENI. DNA of the CDR3: TGTGCCAGCTCACCTTACAGGGGGGAGGAGAACATTCAGTACTTC. Protein sequence: CASSPYRGEENIQYF.

The rearrangement joins TRBV28 to TRBJ1-5; 9 bases fit TRBD1. CDR1 MDHEN and CDR2 SYDVKM come from the germline V gene. This CDR3 contains 14 residues. V lost 6 bases and J lost 7; bases outside the gene matches: 7. CDR3 loop: CASRPGTGWQPQHF. The CDR3 nucleotides are TGTGCCAGCAGACCCGGGACAGGGTGGCAGCCCCAGCATTTT.

This clone was seen a handful of times. The gene calls are TRBV6-5 and TRBJ2-7; D is ambiguous. V was trimmed by 4 bases and J by 2 bases, leaving 15 bases between them. The germline V gene has CDR1 MNHEY and CDR2 SVGAGI. The CDR3 totals 15 residues. The CDR3 nucleotides are TGTGCCAGCAGTTTTCGGGTCGAGATCCCCTACGAGCAGTACTTC. Its translation is CASSFRVEIPYEQYF.

Only one count was recorded for this clone. The rearrangement uses TRBV19 and TRBJ1-5; TRBD1 aligns across 7 bases. V dropped 5 bases and J dropped 10; count of bases not matched to a gene: 5. Germline V lookup: CDR1 LNHDA, CDR2 SQIVND (reference sequence). The length of the CDR3 is 12 residues. The CDR3 reads CASSVTGKPQHF. The CDR3 DNA reads TGTGCCAGTAGTGTGACAGGGAAACCCCAGCATTTT.